This T cell receptor beta chain was captured by sequencing in a study of PD-1 blockade in mismatch repair-deficient tumors. Study summary: Patients had roughly twelve mismatch repair-deficient cancer types, all previously treated and progressing. Study results and caveats: Tumor-resident clones, often absent from pretreatment blood, expanded after pembrolizumab and then contracted.

Per germline, CDR1 WNHNN and CDR2 SYGVQD (reference sequence). The CDR3 is made up of 15 amino acids. Trimming took off 3 bases at V and 6 bases at J, with 14 bases between the two ends. Sequenced by immunoSEQ multiplex PCR; TCRdb stores in-frame clones only, minus some. The data contain around 100,000 clones, more than 60% of them singletons. Regarding this clone: The target antigen is unknown.

The specimen comprised peripheral blood, sampled 60 weeks after starting pembrolizumab. This TCR came from an adult with mismatch repair-deficient cancer. V gene TRBV10-1 combines with J gene TRBJ2-2; D is possibly TRBD1 or TRBD2 (5 bases each). In nucleotides, the CDR3 is TGCGCCAGCAGTGACCGGGGCCCTACGCCCGGGGAGCTGTTTTTT. Encoded protein: CASSDRGPTPGELFF.